Listed here are 5 T cell receptor beta chains from one sample, sequenced in a study of Graves' ophthalmopathy and Graves' hyperthyroidism. TCR beta CDR3 regions were amplified from RNA transcripts. The first-round RT-PCR employed HTBI primers together with the Qiagen OneStep RT-PCR kit. A multiplex PCR was then performed as the second round. TCRdb called the multiplex PCR reads again in MiXCR, with one record for every CDR3 protein. The repertoire holds about 240,000 distinct CDR3 sequences, with 45% as singletons. Material: peripheral blood. The receptors shown here come from an adult man with Graves' ophthalmopathy.

The chain has TRBV12-3 or TRBV12-4 and TRBJ2-7; a possible D gene is TRBD1 (6 bases). With 3 bases removed from V and 3 bases from J, the gap between germline ends came to 9 bases. The CDR3 length is 13 residues. The DNA for the CDR3 is TGTGCCAGCAGTTTCGGGACAAACTACGAGCAGTACTTC. Amino acids: CASSFGTNYEQYF.

The CDR3 here is CASSNGQPQHF. DNA of the CDR3: TGTGCCAGCAGCAATGGACAGCCCCAGCATTTT. This chain joins TRBV10-3 and TRBJ1-5; D unresolved. Germline CDR1 reads ENHRY; CDR2 reads SYGVKD. With 10 bases removed from V and 7 bases from J, the gap between germline ends came to 11 bases. The CDR3 runs 11 residues.

There are many counts of this clonotype. The rearrangement links TRBV10-3 to TRBJ2-7; D uncertain. Germline CDR1 ENHRY, CDR2 SYGVKD. The CDR3 has 13 residues. The germline V and J ends were trimmed by 0 bases and 6 bases, with 9 bases remaining between them. The CDR3: CAISESEYLEQYF. CDR3 coding DNA: TGTGCCATCAGTGAGTCGGAGTACCTCGAGCAGTACTTC.

A few counts support this clonotype. The rearrangement joins TRBV10-3 to TRBJ1-1, with D possibly being TRBD1 (5 bases). The CDR3 has 15 residues. Germline CDR1 ENHRY, CDR2 SYGVKD. Between the trimmed V and J ends, which lost 4 bases and 4 bases, there was a span of 16 bases. CDR3 coding DNA: TGTGCCATCAGTGCCTGGAGGGGAGTCGGCACTGAAGCTTTCTTT. This encodes CAISAWRGVGTEAFF.

This rearrangement joins TRBV20-1 to TRBJ1-2; TRBD1 matches at 10 bases. The germline gives CDR1 DFQATT, CDR2 SNEGSKA (reference sequence). The CDR3 has 17 amino acids. V trimming: 0 bases; J trimming: 4 bases; junction bases outside the gene matches: 11. This chain's CDR3 is CSARDGSWDRGLYGYTF. CDR3 coding DNA: TGCAGTGCTAGAGATGGTTCCTGGGACAGGGGTCTCTATGGCTACACCTTC.